This T cell receptor (beta chain) was captured in a study of cytotoxic CD8 clonotypes in ibrutinib-treated CLL. In the study overall: Of a cohort that held around 10 relapsed/refractory and some 16 treatment-naive patients, 17 to 18 were IGHV unmutated. Notes on the study in general: Sampling schedules were unmatched across sustained-remission and progressing patients. Having risen at ibrutinib response, clonality had fallen back toward baseline by progression. Stable or contracted on treatment, public clonotypes were also uncommon.

Germline-derived CDR1 and CDR2 are SGHTA and FQGNSA. The CDR3 runs to 13 residues. V gave up 10 bases and J gave up 7 bases; unmatched junction bases: 4. Method: immunoSEQ multiplex PCR; TCRdb's copy keeps in-frame clones and lacks some. The data contain 90,000 to 95,000 clones, 60% to 80% of them singletons. Concerning this clone: Its specificity is not known.

Here the sequenced sample was PBMCs, taken after 24 months of ibrutinib treatment. This sequence joins TRBV7-2 and TRBJ1-6, with 10 bases fitting TRBD1. The sequence derives from a human donor with chronic lymphocytic leukemia. DNA for the CDR3: TGTGCCACCAGACAGGGGGCAAATTCACCCCTCCACTTT. It encodes CATRQGANSPLHF. Filled out from reference TRBV7-2 and TRBJ1-6, the complete variable domain reads GAGVSQSPSNKVTEKGKDVELRCDPISGHTALYWYRQSLGQGLEFLIYFQGNSAPDKSGLPSDRFSAERTGGSVSTLTIQRTQQEDSAVYLCATRQGANSPLHFGNGTRLTVT.